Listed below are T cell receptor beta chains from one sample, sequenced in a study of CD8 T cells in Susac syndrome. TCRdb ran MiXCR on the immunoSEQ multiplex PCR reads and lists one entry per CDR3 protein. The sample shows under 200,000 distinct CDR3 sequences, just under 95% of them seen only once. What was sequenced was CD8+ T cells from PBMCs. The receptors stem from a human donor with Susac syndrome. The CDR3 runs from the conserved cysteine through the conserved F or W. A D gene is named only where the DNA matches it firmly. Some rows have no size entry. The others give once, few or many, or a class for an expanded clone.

CDR3nt: TGTGCCAGCTCACCGGGCACAGATACGCAGTATTTT
CDR3aa: CASSPGTDTQYF
j_gene: TRBJ2-3
abundance: NA
d_gene: NA
v_gene: TRBV18

CDR3nt: TGTGCCAGCTCACAAGGGGGGGAATCGGGTGAGCAGTTCTTC
CDR3aa: CASSQGGESGEQFF
j_gene: TRBJ2-1
abundance: NA
d_gene: NA
v_gene: TRBV18

CDR3nt: TGCAGTGCTACAGGACAGGGATCAGATACGCAGTATTTT
CDR3aa: CSATGQGSDTQYF
j_gene: TRBJ2-3
abundance: NA
d_gene: TRBD1
v_gene: TRBV20-1

CDR3nt: TGTGCCAGCAGCGCCCAGGACCATTACAATGAGCAGTTCTTC
CDR3aa: CASSAQDHYNEQFF
j_gene: TRBJ2-1
abundance: once
d_gene: NA
v_gene: TRBV9

CDR3nt: TGTGCCAGCAGTGAAACAGGGAATGGGGAGACCCAGTACTTC
CDR3aa: CASSETGNGETQYF
j_gene: TRBJ2-5
abundance: NA
d_gene: NA
v_gene: TRBV25-1

CDR3nt: TGCAGCGTTGGAAAAGGACCCACCGGGGAGCTGTTTTTT
CDR3aa: CSVGKGPTGELFF
j_gene: TRBJ2-2
abundance: NA
d_gene: NA
v_gene: TRBV29-1

CDR3nt: TGTGCCAGCAGTCCCGGGACCAGACCCTACGAGCAGTACTTC
CDR3aa: CASSPGTRPYEQYF
j_gene: TRBJ2-7
abundance: NA
d_gene: NA
v_gene: TRBV27

CDR3nt: TGTGCCAGCAGTTCAGGGTACACCGGGGAGCTGTTTTTT
CDR3aa: CASSSGYTGELFF
j_gene: TRBJ2-2
abundance: NA
d_gene: NA
v_gene: TRBV2

CDR3nt: TGTGCCAGCAGACCGGGACGTCGGGACTACATGAGCTCCTACAATGAGCAGTTCTTC
CDR3aa: CASRPGRRDYMSSYNEQFF
j_gene: TRBJ2-1
abundance: NA
d_gene: TRBD2
v_gene: TRBV27

CDR3nt: TGTGCCAGCAGCCAAGAGCTAGCGGGGCTTAGCTCCTACAATGAGCAGTTCTTC
CDR3aa: CASSQELAGLSSYNEQFF
j_gene: TRBJ2-1
abundance: NA
d_gene: TRBD2
v_gene: TRBV3-1

CDR3nt: TGCGCCAGCAGCTACGGGACAGGGAAAGAGACCCAGTACTTC
CDR3aa: CASSYGTGKETQYF
j_gene: TRBJ2-5
abundance: NA
d_gene: TRBD1
v_gene: TRBV5-1

CDR3nt: TGTGCCAGCAGCGTAGGAACCGGTCTTAGCTCTGGAAACACCATATATTTT
CDR3aa: CASSVGTGLSSGNTIYF
j_gene: TRBJ1-3
abundance: NA
d_gene: NA
v_gene: TRBV9

CDR3nt: TGTGCCAGCAGCTTAGCAGTAGGCGATGAGCAGTTCTTC
CDR3aa: CASSLAVGDEQFF
j_gene: TRBJ2-1
abundance: NA
d_gene: NA
v_gene: TRBV7-6

CDR3nt: TGTGCCAGCAGCTTAGATCCTAGCGGGGAGCAGTTCTTC
CDR3aa: CASSLDPSGEQFF
j_gene: TRBJ2-1
abundance: NA
d_gene: TRBD2
v_gene: TRBV7-6

CDR3nt: TGTGCCAGCTCACAAGGGGGGACCACTGAAGCTTTCTTT
CDR3aa: CASSQGGTTEAFF
j_gene: TRBJ1-1
abundance: once
d_gene: NA
v_gene: TRBV18

CDR3nt: TGTGCCAGCAGTTTCTCAGCCGGGGCCCAGAGCTCCTACGAGCAGTACTTC
CDR3aa: CASSFSAGAQSSYEQYF
j_gene: TRBJ2-7
abundance: NA
d_gene: NA
v_gene: TRBV28

CDR3nt: TGCAGCGTTGAACTTCCTAGCGGGAGTTCCAATGAGCAGTTCTTC
CDR3aa: CSVELPSGSSNEQFF
j_gene: TRBJ2-1
abundance: NA
d_gene: TRBD2
v_gene: TRBV29-1

CDR3nt: TGCGCCAGCAGCTTGGAATCGGGGGCCGAGCAGTACTTC
CDR3aa: CASSLESGAEQYF
j_gene: TRBJ2-7
abundance: NA
d_gene: NA
v_gene: TRBV5-1

CDR3nt: TGTGCCAGCAGCTCCCCGGGACTGCAGACAGATACGCAGTATTTT
CDR3aa: CASSSPGLQTDTQYF
j_gene: TRBJ2-3
abundance: NA
d_gene: NA
v_gene: TRBV7-9

CDR3nt: TGTGCCATTGGGGACCCCGACGGGTACAATGAGCAGTTCTTC
CDR3aa: CAIGDPDGYNEQFF
j_gene: TRBJ2-1
abundance: NA
d_gene: NA
v_gene: TRBV28

CDR3nt: TGTGCCAGCAGGCGGGACAGGGACCGGGACGCTATACGGGGGGGAGCCGGGGAGCTGTTTTTT
CDR3aa: CASRRDRDRDAIRGGAGELFF
j_gene: TRBJ2-2
abundance: NA
d_gene: NA
v_gene: TRBV12-3/TRBV12-4

CDR3nt: TGCAGTGCTCTTTCACTAGCGGGAGGGGGTGAGCAGTTCTTC
CDR3aa: CSALSLAGGGEQFF
j_gene: TRBJ2-1
abundance: NA
d_gene: TRBD2
v_gene: TRBV20-1

CDR3nt: TGCGCCAGCAGCTCCGGGGAGAGCACTGGGGCCAACGTCCTGACTTTC
CDR3aa: CASSSGESTGANVLTF
j_gene: TRBJ2-6
abundance: NA
d_gene: NA
v_gene: TRBV5-1